This paragraph reports one T cell receptor beta chain. Its antigen remains unidentified. These data belong to a study of PD-L1 blockade in urothelial cancer. About the study: T cells numbered a median of about 150,000 in the blood samples.

Sample numbers ranged from 1 to 8 per patient, encompassing pretreatment and on-treatment collections. The data were produced by immunoSEQ multiplex PCR, yet TCRdb's version contains in-frame clones alone and is incomplete. This sample has about 81,000 clones, with roughly 90% found just once. Whole-study results and caveats: Patients with below-median pretreatment blood clonality survived longer.

Trimming shortened V by 0 bases and J by 1 base, and 8 bases separated the two germline ends. The germline gives CDR1 MNHEY, CDR2 SVGAGI. The CDR3 is made up of 15 amino acids. This sequence was found in a man aged 60-69 years with urothelial cancer. The sequenced sample was PBMCs, obtained around atezolizumab (anti-PD-L1) treatment. This chain uses TRBV6-5 with TRBJ2-3; possibly TRBD1 for D (5 bases). This chain's CDR3 is CASSYSQGGTDTQYF. The DNA for the CDR3 is TGTGCCAGCAGTTACTCCCAGGGCGGCACAGATACGCAGTATTTT.